Below, 27 T cell receptor beta chains from the same sample are listed, as sequenced in a study of blood T cell repertoires in COVID-19. Some clones are missing from TCRdb's copy, which holds only in-frame ones; the method was immunoSEQ multiplex PCR. The sample shows 270,000 or so clones, approximately 89% of them seen only once. Sequenced input: peripheral blood. Receptor source: a man between 35 and 55 years old with active or convalescent COVID-19.

The chain employs TRBV19 and TRBJ1-3, with 7 nucleotides matching TRBD1. J lost 2 bases, V lost 6 bases, and 10 bases had no gene match. Germline CDR1 and CDR2: LNHDA and SQIVND (reference sequence). CDR3 length: 16 amino acids. As DNA, the CDR3 is TGTGCCAGTAGCGCTACGGACAGGAACGCTGGAAACACCATATATTTT. This encodes CASSATDRNAGNTIYF.

The V and J genes are TRBV19 and TRBJ2-7; TRBD2 aligns across 10 bases. The CDR3 has 15 amino acids. CDR1 LNHDA and CDR2 SQIVND come from the germline V gene (reference sequence). V was clipped by 5 bases and J by 2 bases; unmatched bases: 6. CDR3 amino acids: CASSPSGRAPYEQYF. The DNA for the CDR3 is TGTGCCAGTAGTCCGAGCGGGAGGGCCCCCTACGAGCAGTACTTC.

The V gene is TRBV7-9, the J gene TRBJ1-1; 9 bases are a match to TRBD1. Germline CDR1 and CDR2: SEHNR and FQNEAQ (reference sequence). This CDR3 is 16 amino acids long. V shed 4 bases and J 11 bases; nucleotides not matched to a gene: 17. CDR3 loop: CASSSERRTGTGPAFF. The CDR3 DNA reads as TGTGCCAGCAGCTCCGAAAGGAGGACCGGGACAGGGCCGGCTTTCTTT.

The rearrangement joins TRBV3-1 (or the pseudogene TRBV3-2) to TRBJ1-4; D gene uncertain. From germline, CDR1 is LGHDT and CDR2 YNNKEL (reference sequence). Trimming shortened V by 3 bases and J by 6 bases, and 11 bases separated the two germline ends. CDR3 length: 14 amino acids. CDR3: CASSQSKIYEKLFF. For the CDR3, the DNA is TGTGCCAGCAGCCAGAGCAAGATATATGAAAAACTGTTTTTT.

The chain joins TRBV6-1 to TRBJ2-4; a possible D gene is TRBD2 (6 bases). The V and J ends lost 4 bases and 1 base respectively, with 20 bases between them. This CDR3 has 18 residues. CDR1 is MNHNS and CDR2 is SASEGT in the germline V gene. The CDR3 DNA follows: TGTGCCAGCAGTGCGCATTCCGGGACTCAGGTGGCCAAAAACATTCAGTACTTC. Translated: CASSAHSGTQVAKNIQYF.

The chain recombines TRBV15 with TRBJ1-1; TRBD1 is a possible D gene (5 bases). CDR1 LNHNV and CDR2 YYDKDF come from the germline V gene (reference sequence). The germline V and J ends were trimmed by 1 base and 1 base, with 10 bases remaining between them. This CDR3 region has 15 residues. CDR3 loop: CATSRVRGSNTEAFF. The CDR3, as DNA: TGTGCCACCAGCAGAGTTCGGGGGTCGAACACTGAAGCTTTCTTT.

The chain carries TRBV7-8 and TRBJ1-2; TRBD1 matches 7 bases. Trimming cost V 5 bases and J 4 bases; bases outside gene matches: 4. CDR3 length: 13 amino acids. Germline CDR1 and CDR2: SGHVS and FQNEAQ. The CDR3 bases are TGTGCCAGCAGCCACGGACAGGTCTATGGCTACACCTTC. It encodes CASSHGQVYGYTF.

The chain uses TRBV12-3 or TRBV12-4 and TRBJ1-1, with no clear D. The CDR3 sequence is 12 residues long. Trimming removed 5 bases at V and 0 bases at J, with 4 bases between. For the CDR3, the DNA is TGTGCCAGCAGTCCAATGAACACTGAAGCTTTCTTT. Residues: CASSPMNTEAFF.

The chain recombines TRBV20-1 with TRBJ2-1; D gene ambiguous. This CDR3 region has 10 residues. Germline CDR1 reads DFQATT; CDR2 reads SNEGSKA (reference sequence). The germline V and J ends were trimmed by 0 bases and 11 bases, with 5 bases remaining between them. The CDR3 loop reads CSARDAKQFF. CDR3 coding DNA: TGCAGTGCTAGAGACGCTAAGCAGTTCTTC.

The chain joins TRBV15 to TRBJ2-7; tentative D call: TRBD1 (5 bases). There are 14 residues in the CDR3. Germline CDR1 is LNHNV and CDR2 is YYDKDF (reference sequence). Trimming took 3 bases from V and 6 from J, leaving 15 bases between them. The CDR3 protein is CATSRVVLGVEQYF. DNA for the CDR3: TGTGCCACCAGCAGGGTGGTTTTAGGGGTCGAGCAGTACTTC.

This rearrangement joins TRBV20-1 to TRBJ2-7; 7 bases line up with TRBD1. With V trimmed by 5 bases and J by 6 bases, 4 bases remained unmatched. This CDR3 is built from 11 residues. CDR1 and CDR2 from the germline V gene are DFQATT and SNEGSKA (reference sequence). CDR3 region: CSAEDRTEQYF. The CDR3 DNA sequence: TGCAGTGCTGAGGACAGGACCGAGCAGTACTTC.

The CDR3: CASSPSRIGQQFF. CDR3 nucleotides: TGTGCCAGCTCACCAAGCAGGATAGGCCAACAGTTCTTC. The chain links TRBV18 to TRBJ2-1, with D unresolved. Trimming left V 2 bases short and J 13 bases short, with 15 bases between. CDR3 length: 13 residues. Germline V CDR1 and CDR2: KGHSH, LQKENI.

This chain joins TRBV19 and TRBJ1-2; weak D call: TRBD1 (5 bases). V lost 2 bases and J 4 bases, leaving 11 bases between the germline ends. CDR1 and CDR2 from the germline V gene are LNHDA and SQIVND (reference sequence). This CDR3 comprises 14 residues. The CDR3 nucleotides read TGTGCCAGTAGTATAACGGGGGGTAGCTATGGCTACACCTTC. It is translated as CASSITGGSYGYTF.

The chain employs TRBV27 and TRBJ1-1, with 8 bases lining up with TRBD1. The CDR3 is made up of 14 amino acids. The ends lost 2 bases at V and 5 bases at J; junction bases unmatched: 4. Germline CDR1 reads MNHEY; CDR2 reads SMNVEV (reference sequence). The CDR3 reads CASSLQQGGTEAFF. CDR3 DNA: TGTGCCAGCAGTTTACAACAGGGGGGGACTGAAGCTTTCTTT.

Note on this clone: The junction shows a germline mismatch at one end, possibly a read error. The rearrangement joins TRBV7-7 to TRBJ2-7, with 13 nucleotides matching TRBD2. Germline V gene lookup returns CDR1 SSHAT and CDR2 FNYEAQ (reference sequence). The CDR3 runs to 17 residues. The chain's CDR3 is CASKTLAGGPSSYEQYF. CDR3 nucleotides: TGTGCTAGCAAAACACTAGCGGGAGGGCCGAGCTCCTACGAGCAGTACTTC.

The rearrangement uses TRBV6-1 and TRBJ1-5; tentatively, D is TRBD1 (6 bases). V was shortened by 0 bases and J by 8 bases, with 23 bases between the two germline ends. CDR1 is MNHNS, CDR2 SASEGT, per germline. The CDR3 runs to 18 residues. As DNA, the CDR3 is TGTGCCAGCAGTGAAGCGCTTCAGGGGTACGAGTTAATGAAGCCCCAGCATTTT. It is translated as CASSEALQGYELMKPQHF.

The table lists this clone with a few counts. The chain has TRBV30 and TRBJ1-1, with a possible D match to TRBD1 (5 bases). The CDR3 is 13 amino acids. In germline, CDR1 is GTSNPN, CDR2 SVGIG (reference sequence). V was shortened by 2 bases and J by 1 base, with 8 bases between the two germline ends. CDR3 bases: TGTGCCTGGAGTTCGACAGCGAACACTGAAGCTTTCTTT. Its protein product is CAWSSTANTEAFF.

This clone has a handful of counts. The V and J genes are TRBV18 and TRBJ1-1; D not certain. The V gene lost 2 bases and the J gene lost 6 bases, with 10 bases spanning the gap. Germline V gives CDR1 KGHSH, CDR2 LQKENI. This CDR3 has 13 residues. This CDR3 reads CASSPSGSPEAFF. The CDR3 bases are TGTGCCAGCTCACCATCCGGGAGCCCTGAAGCTTTCTTT. Variable domain in full (rest from reference TRBV18 and TRBJ1-1): NAGVMQNPRHLVRRRGQEARLRCSPMKGHSHVYWYRQLPEEGLKFMVYLQKENIIDESGMPKERFSAEFPKEGPSILRIQQVVRGDSAAYFCASSPSGSPEAFFGQGTRLTVV.

V gene TRBV2 combines with J gene TRBJ1-1, with D possibly TRBD1 on 5 matching bases. Germline V gives CDR1 SNHLY, CDR2 FYNNEI. V shed 6 bases and J shed 0 bases, with 11 bases lying between them. The CDR3 has 14 residues. The CDR3 sequence is CASRSDSMNTEAFF. The DNA of the CDR3 is TGTGCCAGCAGATCAGACAGTATGAACACTGAAGCTTTCTTT.

J is TRBJ1-4 and V is TRBV4-1; TRBD1 agrees at 7 bases. Per germline, CDR1 MGHRA and CDR2 YSYEKL. Trimming took 4 bases from V and 4 from J; bases not matched to a gene: 15. The CDR3 is 18 amino acids. The chain's CDR3 is CASSRVVRDRKNNEKLFF. CDR3 coding DNA: TGCGCCAGCAGCCGAGTAGTCCGGGACAGAAAAAATAATGAAAAACTGTTTTTT.

The V gene is TRBV5-1, the J gene TRBJ1-2; D is possibly TRBD1 (5 bases). Per germline, CDR1 SGHRS and CDR2 YFSETQ. This CDR3 has 14 amino acids. V dropped 2 bases and J dropped 4 bases, with 12 bases sitting between them. CDR3 sequence: CASSLRGLPYGYTF. The CDR3 nucleotides are TGCGCCAGCAGCTTAAGGGGCCTCCCCTATGGCTACACCTTC.

This clone was observed a single time. The chain has TRBV5-1 and TRBJ2-7, with 11 bases identical to TRBD1. Germline values: CDR1 SGHRS, CDR2 YFSETQ. The V segment lost 3 bases and the J segment 1 base; nucleotides outside the gene matches: 9. This CDR3 region has 17 residues. The CDR3 sequence: CASSYLSGTGGSYEQYF. In DNA form, the CDR3 reads TGCGCCAGCAGCTACCTATCCGGGACAGGGGGGTCCTACGAGCAGTACTTC.

A few counts support this clone. The J gene is TRBJ1-4, the V gene TRBV5-1, with D unresolved. Germline V CDR1 and CDR2: SGHRS, YFSETQ. V was trimmed by 4 bases and J by 8 bases, leaving 21 bases between them. The CDR3 contains 16 residues. The DNA for the CDR3 is TGCGCCAGCAGCCTCGGCCTGGGAGTAGGGTCCGAAAAACTGTTTTTT. Translation gives CASSLGLGVGSEKLFF. Complete variable domain (other parts from reference TRBV5-1 and TRBJ1-4): KAGVTQTPRYLIKTRGQQVTLSCSPISGHRSVSWYQQTPGQGLQFLFEYFSETQRNKGNFPGRFSGRQFSNSRSEMNVSTLELGDSALYLCASSLGLGVGSEKLFFGSGTQLSVL.

This clone was seen more than once but under ten times. The chain employs TRBV6-5 and TRBJ2-2; 7 bases are a match to TRBD2. This CDR3 contains 14 residues. CDR1 is MNHEY and CDR2 is SVGAGI in the germline V gene. Germline trimming cut 7 bases from V and 7 bases from J; bases unmatched to any gene: 9. CDR3 protein: CASTGGGVGGELFF. CDR3 DNA: TGTGCCAGCACGGGAGGCGGGGTCGGCGGGGAGCTGTTTTTT.

J is TRBJ1-3 and V is TRBV12-3 or TRBV12-4; D is uncertain. V lost 4 bases, J lost 0 bases, and 4 bases lay in between. The CDR3 loop spans 13 amino acids. CDR3 in DNA: TGTGCCAGCAGTTGGCCCTCTGGAAACACCATATATTTT. Protein: CASSWPSGNTIYF.

This chain links TRBV11-2 with TRBJ2-7; the D gene is possibly TRBD2 (5 bases). The CDR3 runs 13 residues. Looked up from germline, CDR1 is SGHAT and CDR2 is FQNNGV. V was clipped by 6 bases and J by 3 bases, with 12 bases between them. CDR3 loop: CASRGSGYYEQYF. DNA for the CDR3: TGTGCCAGCAGGGGGTCGGGATACTACGAGCAGTACTTC.

J is TRBJ2-2 and V is TRBV19; D is unclear. This CDR3 has 15 residues. Germline CDR1 LNHDA, CDR2 SQIVND (reference sequence). V was trimmed by 1 base and J by 4 bases, leaving 10 bases between them. CDR3 in amino acids: CASSIGRPGTGELFF. DNA for the CDR3: TGTGCCAGTAGTATAGGGCGCCCGGGCACCGGGGAGCTGTTTTTT.